The 13 T cell receptor beta chains presented below share a single source sample, sequenced in a study of blood T cell repertoires in COVID-19. Measured with immunoSEQ multiplex PCR; TCRdb has only the in-frame clones, and not every one. The sample has approximately 150,000 clones, about 85% seen once. Material: peripheral blood. These receptors were obtained from a human donor with acute or convalescent COVID-19. The donor label of this sample is uncertain.

The rearrangement links TRBV6-2 or TRBV6-3 to TRBJ2-5; 7 bases align to TRBD2. Germline V CDR1 and CDR2: MNHEY, SVGEGT. This CDR3 contains 17 residues. With V trimmed by 5 bases and J by 6 bases, 18 bases remained unmatched. The CDR3 nucleotides read TGTGCCAGCAGTCAACAACGTCTCTCTAGCGGCACAAAGACCCAGTACTTC. It specifies CASSQQRLSSGTKTQYF.

The chain carries TRBV5-4 and TRBJ1-1; D unresolved. V lost 0 bases to trimming and J lost 3 bases, with 12 bases between them. CDR3 size: 15 residues. Looked up from germline, CDR1 is SGHNT and CDR2 is YYREEE (reference sequence). This chain's CDR3 is CASSLDRSGYTEAFF. In DNA, the CDR3 is TGTGCCAGCAGCTTGGATCGATCGGGGTACACTGAAGCTTTCTTT. Based on the CDR3 plus reference TRBV5-4 and TRBJ1-1, the full variable domain is ETGVTQSPTHLIKTRGQQVTLRCSSQSGHNTVSWYQQALGQGPQFIFQYYREEENGRGNFPPRFSGLQFPNYSSELNVNALELDDSALYLCASSLDRSGYTEAFFGQGTRLTVV.

The table lists this clone with many counts. V gene TRBV6-5 combines with J gene TRBJ2-2, with D tentatively TRBD2 (5 bases). CDR3 size: 14 residues. Germline CDR1 reads MNHEY; CDR2 reads SVGAGI. Trimming pared 2 bases from V and 8 bases from J, leaving 12 bases between. The CDR3 region has the DNA TGTGCCAGCAGTTACATGGTGACTAAGGGGGAGCTGTTTTTT. Protein: CASSYMVTKGELFF.

The chain employs TRBV9 and TRBJ2-7, with TRBD1 matching over 9 bases. This CDR3 spans 14 amino acids. The germline CDR1 and CDR2 sequences are SGDLS and YYNGEE. V was pared by 0 bases and J by 6 bases, with 4 bases of the junction left unmatched. The CDR3 is CASSVEGQGIEQYF. In nucleotides, the CDR3 is TGTGCCAGCAGCGTAGAGGGACAGGGTATCGAGCAGTACTTC.

The V call is TRBV18, the J call TRBJ1-5; TRBD1 matches 9 bases. Germline values: CDR1 KGHSH, CDR2 LQKENI. This CDR3 spans 15 amino acids. After removal of 4 bases from V and 7 bases from J, the junction contained 8 bases not matched to a gene. CDR3 amino acids: CASSLEQGALQPQHF. For the CDR3, the DNA is TGTGCCAGCTCACTGGAACAGGGGGCCTTACAGCCCCAGCATTTT.

The chain combines TRBV11-2 with TRBJ2-1; TRBD2 matches 11 bases. Germline assignment: CDR1 SGHAT and CDR2 FQNNGV. J lost 9 bases, V lost 8 bases, and 12 bases had no gene match. This CDR3 spans 15 amino acids. CDR3 region: CASALTSGSGGEQFF. CDR3 coding DNA: TGTGCCAGCGCTTTAACTAGCGGGAGCGGGGGTGAGCAGTTCTTC.

The chain employs TRBV18 and TRBJ2-7, with 12 bases aligning to TRBD2. The CDR3 length is 15 residues. The J segment lost 0 bases and the V segment lost 5 bases, leaving 2 bases of the junction unmatched. Per the germline V gene, CDR1 is KGHSH and CDR2 is LQKENI. CDR3 nucleotides: TGTGCCAGCTCATCGACTAGCGGGAGCTCCTACGAGCAGTACGTC. Translated, it gives CASSSTSGSSYEQYV.

V gene TRBV6-5 combines with J gene TRBJ2-7; D remains unclear. Germline V gene data show CDR1 as MNHEY and CDR2 as SVGAGI. This CDR3 spans 14 amino acids. V lost 2 bases and J lost 6, with 14 bases in between. CDR3 sequence reads: CASSYAPIVGEQYF. The DNA for the CDR3 is TGTGCCAGCAGTTACGCGCCGATCGTTGGCGAGCAGTACTTC.

This rearrangement joins TRBV2 to TRBJ2-7; D unclear. The CDR3 length is 14 residues. Trimming took 2 bases from V and 2 from J, leaving 10 bases between them. Germline CDR1 is SNHLY and CDR2 is FYNNEI. The CDR3 sequence is CASSEMYITYEQYF. DNA for the CDR3: TGTGCCAGCAGTGAAATGTACATAACCTACGAGCAGTACTTC. The full variable domain, in which reference TRBV2 and TRBJ2-7 provide the parts outside the CDR3, is EPEVTQTPSHQVTQMGQEVILRCVPISNHLYFYWYRQILGQKVEFLVSFYNNEISEKSEIFDDQFSVERPDGSNFTLKIRSTKLEDSAMYFCASSEMYITYEQYFGPGTRLTVT.

The chain is built from TRBV11-2 and TRBJ2-3, with TRBD2 matching over 9 bases. J gave up 2 bases and V 5 bases, and 8 bases lay outside the gene matches. Germline loops: CDR1 SGHAT, CDR2 FQNNGV. The CDR3 sequence is 16 residues long. CDR3 coding DNA: TGTGCCAGCAGCCCTACTCGCGGGGGGGCCACAGATACGCAGTATTTT. Protein sequence: CASSPTRGGATDTQYF.

This chain connects TRBV19 to TRBJ1-2; D not certain. This CDR3 has 14 residues. Trimming took 2 bases from V and 0 from J, leaving 7 bases between them. Germline lookup yields CDR1 LNHDA and CDR2 SQIVND (reference sequence). The CDR3 protein is CASSIRGANYGYTF. The CDR3 DNA reads as TGTGCCAGTAGTATACGTGGAGCTAACTATGGCTACACCTTC.

CDR3 nucleotide sequence: TGTGCCAGCAGCGCCCATAGCGGGGAGGGGTACAATGAGCAGTTCTTC. Protein sequence: CASSAHSGEGYNEQFF. The rearrangement joins TRBV9 to TRBJ2-1; the match to TRBD2 covers 8 bases. The V segment lost 3 bases and the J segment 4 bases; nucleotides outside the gene matches: 9. Germline V lookup: CDR1 SGDLS, CDR2 YYNGEE. This CDR3 is 16 amino acids long.

The chain joins TRBV7-8 to TRBJ2-5; possible D gene TRBD2, 5 bases. Germline values: CDR1 SGHVS, CDR2 FQNEAQ. The CDR3 runs 16 residues. Trimming stripped 1 base from V and 5 bases from J, with 17 bases between. In nucleotides, the CDR3 is TGTGCCAGCAGCTTAGTAGGTTCCGGGGTTACGGAGACCCAGTACTTC. Its protein product is CASSLVGSGVTETQYF.